This T cell receptor beta chain was documented in a study of shared clonotypes between healthy human individuals. In the CD4+ fraction, cells were divided into CD45RA+ naive and CD45RA-negative memory subsets. Germline V lookup: CDR1 LGHNT, CDR2 FRNRAP. V was shortened by 4 bases and J by 1 base, with 20 bases between the two germline ends. This CDR3 is 17 amino acids long. TCRdb's table, derived via immunoSEQ multiplex PCR, lists solely in-frame clones and lacks some. Here the sample spans about 510,000 clones, around 96% being singletons. The receptor's source is a woman under 40 in good health. The sample comprised naive CD4+ T cells sorted from blood. Subset meaning: CD45RA+ positively selected. V is TRBV12-5 and J is TRBJ2-7, with D possibly being TRBD1 (6 bases). The CDR3 nucleotides are TGTGCTAGTGGTTCGAAAACAAACAGGGTAAGGTCCTACGAGCAGTACTTC. This translates into CASGSKTNRVRSYEQYF.